This T cell receptor beta chain was found in a study of blood T cell repertoires in COVID-19. Study-wide context: Some COVID-19 samples were acute and others convalescent; all came from the United States, Italy and Spain. PBMCs, B-cell-depleted T cells, or T cells provided the cDNA or gDNA that made up the material.

Original data processing: From reference gene primer amplification, estimates of nucleated cell counts were derived. The assay was immunoSEQ multiplex PCR, and TCRdb's table has in-frame clones only and misses some. From that table come the V and J calls and clone size; the DNA was used to work out D and trimming. The sample yields 61,000 or so clones, 88% seen once. The CDR3 extends over 13 amino acids. Germline CDR1 and CDR2: MGHRA and YSYEKL. Trimming removed 1 base from V and 7 bases from J, with 9 bases in between. Sequenced: peripheral blood. The TCR sequence derives from a woman aged 45-65 years with active or convalescent COVID-19. The rearrangement links TRBV4-1 to TRBJ2-3; possible D gene TRBD1, 5 bases. The CDR3 loop reads CASSQGGTYTQYF. For the CDR3, the DNA is TGCGCCAGCAGCCAAGGGGGCACTTATACGCAGTATTTT.